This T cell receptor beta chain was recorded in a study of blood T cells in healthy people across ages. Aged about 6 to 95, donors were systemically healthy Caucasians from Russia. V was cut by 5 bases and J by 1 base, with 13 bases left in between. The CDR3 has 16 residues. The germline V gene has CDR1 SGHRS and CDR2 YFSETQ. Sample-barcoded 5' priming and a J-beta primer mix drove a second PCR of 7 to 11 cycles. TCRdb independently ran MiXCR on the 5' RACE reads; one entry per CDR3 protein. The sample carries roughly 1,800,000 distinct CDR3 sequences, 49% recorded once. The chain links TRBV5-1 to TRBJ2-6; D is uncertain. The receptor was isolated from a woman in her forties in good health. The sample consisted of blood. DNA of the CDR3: TGCGCCAGCAGTGCCCTCGACCCATCTGGGGCCAACGTCCTGACTTTC. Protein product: CASSALDPSGANVLTF.